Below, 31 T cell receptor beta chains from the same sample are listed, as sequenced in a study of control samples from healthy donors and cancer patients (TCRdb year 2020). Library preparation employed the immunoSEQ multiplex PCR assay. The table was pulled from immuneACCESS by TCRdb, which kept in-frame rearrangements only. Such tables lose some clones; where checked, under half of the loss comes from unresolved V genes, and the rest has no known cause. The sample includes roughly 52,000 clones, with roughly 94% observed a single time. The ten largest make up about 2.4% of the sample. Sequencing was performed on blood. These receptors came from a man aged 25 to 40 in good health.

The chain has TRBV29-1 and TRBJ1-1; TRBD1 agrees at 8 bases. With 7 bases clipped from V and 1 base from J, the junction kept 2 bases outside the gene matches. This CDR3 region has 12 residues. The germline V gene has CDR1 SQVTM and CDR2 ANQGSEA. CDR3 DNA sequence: TGCAGCGCAGGGGGCTGGAACACTGAAGCTTTCTTT. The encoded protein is CSAGGWNTEAFF. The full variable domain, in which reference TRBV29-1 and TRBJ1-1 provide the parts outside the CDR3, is SAVISQKPSRDICQRGTSLTIQCQVDSQVTMMFWYRQQPGQSLTLIATANQGSEATYESGFVIDKFPISRPNLTFSTLTVSNMSPEDSSIYLCSAGGWNTEAFFGQGTRLTVV.

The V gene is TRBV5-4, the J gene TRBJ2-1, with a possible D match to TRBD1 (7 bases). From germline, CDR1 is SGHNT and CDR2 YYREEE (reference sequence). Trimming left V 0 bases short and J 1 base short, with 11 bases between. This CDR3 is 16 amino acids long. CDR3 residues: CASSLDPGGSYNEQFF. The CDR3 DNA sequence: TGTGCCAGCAGCTTGGATCCAGGGGGGTCCTACAATGAGCAGTTCTTC.

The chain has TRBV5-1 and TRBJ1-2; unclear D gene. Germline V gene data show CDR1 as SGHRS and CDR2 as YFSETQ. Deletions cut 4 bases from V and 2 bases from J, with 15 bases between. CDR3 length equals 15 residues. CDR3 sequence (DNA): TGCGCCAGCAGCCCAGCGGGAGGGCGCAACTATGGCTACACCTTC. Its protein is CASSPAGGRNYGYTF.

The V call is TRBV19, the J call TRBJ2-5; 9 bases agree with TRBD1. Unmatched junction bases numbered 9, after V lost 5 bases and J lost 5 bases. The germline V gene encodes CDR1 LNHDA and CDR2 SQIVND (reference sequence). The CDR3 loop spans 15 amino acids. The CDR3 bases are TGTGCCAGTAGTCCCCGGGACAGGGTATTGGAGACCCAGTACTTC. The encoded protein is CASSPRDRVLETQYF.

The CDR3 DNA is TGCAGTGCTATAACTGGAATCGAGCAGTACTTC. Residues: CSAITGIEQYF. The V gene is TRBV20-1, the J gene TRBJ2-7; no reliable D call. Trimming shortened V by 4 bases and J by 6 bases, and 10 bases separated the two germline ends. This CDR3 is built from 11 residues. Germline assignment: CDR1 DFQATT and CDR2 SNEGSKA (reference sequence).

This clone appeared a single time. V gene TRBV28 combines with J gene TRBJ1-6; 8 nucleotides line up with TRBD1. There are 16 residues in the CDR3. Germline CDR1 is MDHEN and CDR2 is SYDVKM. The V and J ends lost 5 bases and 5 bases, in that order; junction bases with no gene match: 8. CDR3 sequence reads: CASSPGQGRNNSPLHF. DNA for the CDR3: TGTGCCAGCAGTCCCGGACAGGGACGGAATAATTCACCCCTCCACTTT.

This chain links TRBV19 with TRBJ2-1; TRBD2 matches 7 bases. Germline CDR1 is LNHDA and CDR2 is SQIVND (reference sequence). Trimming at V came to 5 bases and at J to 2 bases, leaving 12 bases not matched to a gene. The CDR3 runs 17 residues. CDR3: CASSVNPGDYPYNEQFF. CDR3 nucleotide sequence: TGTGCCAGTAGTGTCAACCCCGGGGACTATCCCTACAATGAGCAGTTCTTC.

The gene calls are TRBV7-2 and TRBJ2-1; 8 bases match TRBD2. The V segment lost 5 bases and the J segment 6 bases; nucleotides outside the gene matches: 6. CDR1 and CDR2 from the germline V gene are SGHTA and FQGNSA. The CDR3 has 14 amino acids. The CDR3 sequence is CASSITGTSNEQFF. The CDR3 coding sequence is TGTGCCAGCAGCATAACCGGGACTAGCAATGAGCAGTTCTTC.

The CDR3 nucleotides are TGTGCCACCAGCACAGGGGGACGGAATTCACCCCTCCACTTT. It codes for CATSTGGRNSPLHF. The V gene is TRBV15, the J gene TRBJ1-6; TRBD1 matches 7 bases. Trimming at V came to 4 bases and at J to 7 bases, leaving 4 bases not matched to a gene. The length of the CDR3 is 14 residues. Germline loops: CDR1 LNHNV, CDR2 YYDKDF (reference sequence).

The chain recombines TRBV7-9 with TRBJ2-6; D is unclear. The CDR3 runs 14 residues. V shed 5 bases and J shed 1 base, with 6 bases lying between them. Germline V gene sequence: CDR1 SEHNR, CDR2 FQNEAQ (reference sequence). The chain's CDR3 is CASSHNSGANVLTF. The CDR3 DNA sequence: TGTGCCAGCAGCCACAATTCTGGGGCCAACGTCCTGACTTTC.

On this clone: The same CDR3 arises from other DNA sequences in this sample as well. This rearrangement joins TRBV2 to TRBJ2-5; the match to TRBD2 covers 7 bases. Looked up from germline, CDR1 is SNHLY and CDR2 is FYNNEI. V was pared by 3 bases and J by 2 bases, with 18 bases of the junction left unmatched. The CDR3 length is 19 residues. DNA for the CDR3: TGTGCCAGCAGTGAGACGTCGGGTCGGGTAGCGGGTAATCAAGAGACCCAGTACTTC. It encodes CASSETSGRVAGNQETQYF.

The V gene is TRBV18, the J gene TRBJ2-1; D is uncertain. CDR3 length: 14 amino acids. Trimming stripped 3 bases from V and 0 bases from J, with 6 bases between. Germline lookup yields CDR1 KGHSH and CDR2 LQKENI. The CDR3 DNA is TGTGCCAGCTCACCTTCTAGCTCCTACAATGAGCAGTTCTTC. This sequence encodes CASSPSSSYNEQFF.

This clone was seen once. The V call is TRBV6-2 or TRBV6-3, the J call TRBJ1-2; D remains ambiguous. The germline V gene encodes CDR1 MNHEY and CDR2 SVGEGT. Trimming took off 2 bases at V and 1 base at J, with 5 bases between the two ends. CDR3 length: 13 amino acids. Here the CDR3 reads CASSYNSNYGYTF. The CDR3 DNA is TGTGCCAGCAGTTACAACAGTAACTATGGCTACACCTTC.

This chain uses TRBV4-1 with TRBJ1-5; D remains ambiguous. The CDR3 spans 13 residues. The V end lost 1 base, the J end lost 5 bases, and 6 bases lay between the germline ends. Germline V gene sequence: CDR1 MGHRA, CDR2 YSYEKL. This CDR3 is CASSQAGDQPQHF. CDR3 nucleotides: TGCGCCAGCAGCCAAGCGGGAGATCAGCCCCAGCATTTT.

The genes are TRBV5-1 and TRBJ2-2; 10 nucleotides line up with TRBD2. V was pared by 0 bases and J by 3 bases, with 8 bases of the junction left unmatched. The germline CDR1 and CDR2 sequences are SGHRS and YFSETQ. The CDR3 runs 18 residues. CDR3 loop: CASSLGVRTSGHTGELFF. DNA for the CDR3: TGCGCCAGCAGCTTGGGGGTTCGGACTAGCGGACACACCGGGGAGCTGTTTTTT.

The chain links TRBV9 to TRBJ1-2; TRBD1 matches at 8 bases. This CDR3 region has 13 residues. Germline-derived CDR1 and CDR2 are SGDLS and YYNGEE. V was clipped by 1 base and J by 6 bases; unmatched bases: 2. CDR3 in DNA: TGTGCCAGCAGCGTATCAGGGGGCGATGGCTACACCTTC. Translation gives CASSVSGGDGYTF.

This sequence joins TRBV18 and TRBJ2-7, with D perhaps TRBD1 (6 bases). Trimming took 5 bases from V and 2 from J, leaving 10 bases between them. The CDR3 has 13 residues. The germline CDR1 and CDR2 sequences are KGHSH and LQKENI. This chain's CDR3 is CASSKQGPYEQYF. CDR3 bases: TGTGCCAGCTCAAAACAGGGACCCTACGAGCAGTACTTC.

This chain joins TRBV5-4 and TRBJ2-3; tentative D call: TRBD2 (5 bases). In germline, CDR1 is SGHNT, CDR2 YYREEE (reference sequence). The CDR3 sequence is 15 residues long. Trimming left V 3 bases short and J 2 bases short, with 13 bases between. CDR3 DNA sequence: TGTGCCAGCAGCTCGGGGTTCAGCCTCACAGATACGCAGTATTTT. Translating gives CASSSGFSLTDTQYF.

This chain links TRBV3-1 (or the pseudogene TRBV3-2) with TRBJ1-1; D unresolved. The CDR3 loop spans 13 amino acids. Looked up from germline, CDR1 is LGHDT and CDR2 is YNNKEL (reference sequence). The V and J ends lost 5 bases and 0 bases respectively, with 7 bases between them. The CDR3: CASSLQMNTEAFF. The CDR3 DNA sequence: TGTGCCAGCAGCTTACAAATGAACACTGAAGCTTTCTTT.

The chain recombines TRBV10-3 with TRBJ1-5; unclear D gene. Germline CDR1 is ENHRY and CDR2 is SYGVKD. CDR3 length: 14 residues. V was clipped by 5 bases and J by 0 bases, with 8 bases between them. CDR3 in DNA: TGTGCCATCAGTCACCGAGGTAGCAATCAGCCCCAGCATTTT. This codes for CAISHRGSNQPQHF.

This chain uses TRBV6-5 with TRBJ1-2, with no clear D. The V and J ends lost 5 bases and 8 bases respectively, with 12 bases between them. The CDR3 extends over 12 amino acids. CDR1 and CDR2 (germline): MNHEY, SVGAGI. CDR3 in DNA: TGTGCCAGCAGTCCCAGGCCCTTCGGCTACACCTTC. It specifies CASSPRPFGYTF.

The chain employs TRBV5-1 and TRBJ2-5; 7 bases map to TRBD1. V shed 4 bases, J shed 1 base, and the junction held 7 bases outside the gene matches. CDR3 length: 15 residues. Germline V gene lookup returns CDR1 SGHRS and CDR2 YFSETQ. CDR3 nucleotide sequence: TGCGCCAGCAGCGGATTACAGGGGACCCAAGAGACCCAGTACTTC. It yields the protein CASSGLQGTQETQYF. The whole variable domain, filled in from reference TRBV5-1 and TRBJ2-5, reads KAGVTQTPRYLIKTRGQQVTLSCSPISGHRSVSWYQQTPGQGLQFLFEYFSETQRNKGNFPGRFSGRQFSNSRSEMNVSTLELGDSALYLCASSGLQGTQETQYFGPGTRLLVL.

CDR3 sequence (DNA): TGTGCCAGCACCCTGAGGGGGGGGTTCATGAACACTGAAGCTTTCTTT. Protein: CASTLRGGFMNTEAFF. The chain links TRBV27 to TRBJ1-1, with a tentative D call TRBD1 (6 bases). This CDR3 comprises 16 residues. Trimming removed 7 bases from V and 0 bases from J, with 18 bases in between. Germline lookup yields CDR1 MNHEY and CDR2 SMNVEV (reference sequence).

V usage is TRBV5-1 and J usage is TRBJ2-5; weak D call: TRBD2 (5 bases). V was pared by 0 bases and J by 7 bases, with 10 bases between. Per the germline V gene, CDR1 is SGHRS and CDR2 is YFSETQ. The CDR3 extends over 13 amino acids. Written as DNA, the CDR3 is TGCGCCAGCAGCTTGGGAGGGCGCGGGACCCAGTACTTC. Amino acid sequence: CASSLGGRGTQYF.

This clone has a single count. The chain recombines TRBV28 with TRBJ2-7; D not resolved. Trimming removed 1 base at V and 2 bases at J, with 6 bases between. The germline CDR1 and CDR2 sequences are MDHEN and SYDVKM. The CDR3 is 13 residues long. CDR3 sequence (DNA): TGTGCCAGCAGTTTATTGCCAGCCTACGAGCAGTACTTC. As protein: CASSLLPAYEQYF.

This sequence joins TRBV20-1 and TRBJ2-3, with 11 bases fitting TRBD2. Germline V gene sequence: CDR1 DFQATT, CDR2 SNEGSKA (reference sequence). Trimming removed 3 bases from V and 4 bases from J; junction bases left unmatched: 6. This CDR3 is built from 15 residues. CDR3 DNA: TGCAGTGCTAGTCCACTAGCGGGAGTATCAGATACGCAGTATTTT. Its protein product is CSASPLAGVSDTQYF.

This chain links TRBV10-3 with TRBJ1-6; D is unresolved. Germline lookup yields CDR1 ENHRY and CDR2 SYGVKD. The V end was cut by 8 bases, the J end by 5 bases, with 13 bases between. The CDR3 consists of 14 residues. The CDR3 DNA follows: TGTGCCATCTCCTCGGGCTGGGATAATTCACCCCTCCACTTT. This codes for CAISSGWDNSPLHF.

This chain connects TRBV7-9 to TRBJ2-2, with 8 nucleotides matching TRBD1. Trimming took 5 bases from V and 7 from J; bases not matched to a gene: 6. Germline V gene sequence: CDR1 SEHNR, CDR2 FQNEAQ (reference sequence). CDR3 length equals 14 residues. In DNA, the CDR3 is TGTGCCAGCAGCCGGACAGGGATGGACGGGGAGCTGTTTTTT. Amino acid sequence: CASSRTGMDGELFF.

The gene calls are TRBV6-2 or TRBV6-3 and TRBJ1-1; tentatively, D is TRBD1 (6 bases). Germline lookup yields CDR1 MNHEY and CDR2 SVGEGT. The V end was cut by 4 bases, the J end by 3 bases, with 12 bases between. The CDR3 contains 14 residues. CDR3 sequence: CASSSRGWDTEAFF. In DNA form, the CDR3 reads TGTGCCAGCAGTTCCAGGGGTTGGGACACTGAAGCTTTCTTT.

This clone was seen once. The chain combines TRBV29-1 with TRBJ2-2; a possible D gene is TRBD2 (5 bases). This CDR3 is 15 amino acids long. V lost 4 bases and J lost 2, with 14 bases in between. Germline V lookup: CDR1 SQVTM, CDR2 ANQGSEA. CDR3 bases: TGCAGCGTTGTGGTCGGGGAATCCAACACCGGGGAGCTGTTTTTT. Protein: CSVVVGESNTGELFF.

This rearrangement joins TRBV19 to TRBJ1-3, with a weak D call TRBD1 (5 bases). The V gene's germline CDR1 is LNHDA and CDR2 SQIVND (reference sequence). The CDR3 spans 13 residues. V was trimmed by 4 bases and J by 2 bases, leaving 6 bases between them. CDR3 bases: TGTGCCAGTAGTAGGGACCCTGGAAACACCATATATTTT. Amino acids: CASSRDPGNTIYF.